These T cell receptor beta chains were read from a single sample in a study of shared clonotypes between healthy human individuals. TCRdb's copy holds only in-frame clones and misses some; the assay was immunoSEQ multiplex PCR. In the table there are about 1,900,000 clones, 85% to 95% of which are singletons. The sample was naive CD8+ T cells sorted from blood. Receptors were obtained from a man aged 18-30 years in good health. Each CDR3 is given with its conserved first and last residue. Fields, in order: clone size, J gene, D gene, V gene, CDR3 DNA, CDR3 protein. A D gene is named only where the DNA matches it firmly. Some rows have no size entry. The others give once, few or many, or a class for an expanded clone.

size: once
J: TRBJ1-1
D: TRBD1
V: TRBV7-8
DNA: TGTGCCAGCAGCCCCCAGACAGGGATGAACACTGAAGCTTTCTTT
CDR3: CASSPQTGMNTEAFF

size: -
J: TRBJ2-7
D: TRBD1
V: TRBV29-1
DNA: TGCAGCGTAGAGAACCACAGGGGGCGAACCTACGAGCAGTACTTC
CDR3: CSVENHRGRTYEQYF

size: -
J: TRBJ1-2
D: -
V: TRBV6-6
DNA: TGTGCCAGCAGTTACTCGACCGGGGGCGCGAACTATGGCTACACCTTC
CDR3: CASSYSTGGANYGYTF

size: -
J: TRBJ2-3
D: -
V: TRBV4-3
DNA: TGCGCCAGCCCTCACGGTCCGGGACCTAGCACAGATACGCAGTATTTT
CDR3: CASPHGPGPSTDTQYF

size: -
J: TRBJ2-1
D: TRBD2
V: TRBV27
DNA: TGTGCCAGCAGTTTATATCTAGCGGCCAATGAGCAGTTCTTC
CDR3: CASSLYLAANEQFF

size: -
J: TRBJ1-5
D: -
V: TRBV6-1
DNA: TGTGCCAGCAGTGAACTAATAGGGCACCTCCAGCCCCAGCATTTT
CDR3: CASSELIGHLQPQHF

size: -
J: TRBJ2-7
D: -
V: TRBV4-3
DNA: TGCGCCAGCAGCCAAGACACCACAGGGTACGAGCAGTACTTC
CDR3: CASSQDTTGYEQYF

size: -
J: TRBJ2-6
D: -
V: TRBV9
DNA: TGTGCCAGCAGCTCGACCGGGGCCAACGTCCTGACTTTC
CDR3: CASSSTGANVLTF

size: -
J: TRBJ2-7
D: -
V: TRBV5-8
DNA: TGTGCCAGCAGCTTGCGGGGTGGGCTTTCCTACGAGCAGTACTTC
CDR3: CASSLRGGLSYEQYF

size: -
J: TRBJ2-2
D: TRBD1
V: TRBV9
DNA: TGTGCCAGCAGGGATGGGACAGACACCGGGGAGCTGTTTTTT
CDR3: CASRDGTDTGELFF